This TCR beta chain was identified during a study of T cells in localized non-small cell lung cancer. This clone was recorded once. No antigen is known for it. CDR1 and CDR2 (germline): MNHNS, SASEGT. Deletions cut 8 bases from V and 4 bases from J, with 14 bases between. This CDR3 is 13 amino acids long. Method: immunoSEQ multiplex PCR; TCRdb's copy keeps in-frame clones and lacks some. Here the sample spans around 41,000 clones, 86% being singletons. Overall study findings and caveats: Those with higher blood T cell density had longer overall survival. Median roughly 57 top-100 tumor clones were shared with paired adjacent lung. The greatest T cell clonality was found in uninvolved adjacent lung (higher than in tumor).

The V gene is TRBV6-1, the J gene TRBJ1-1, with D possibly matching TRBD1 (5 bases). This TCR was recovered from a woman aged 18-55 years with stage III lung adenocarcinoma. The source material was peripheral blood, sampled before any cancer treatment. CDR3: CASFRSGGTEAFF. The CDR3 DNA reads TGTGCCAGCTTCAGGTCCGGGGGCACTGAAGCTTTCTTT.